The 23 T cell receptor beta chains listed next were all sequenced from one sample in a study of T cells in tumors after PD-1 blockade (dated by TCRdb to the late 2010s). The time point label corresponds to: before anti-PD-1 therapy. Libraries were built with the immunoSEQ multiplex PCR assay. TCRdb holds this immuneACCESS table with in-frame rearrangements only. Some clones are missing; in checked studies, unresolved V genes explain under half, and the rest has no known cause. The sample profile shows about 33,000 clones; over 75% of them were found once. The ten largest account for roughly 40% of the sample. The source material was PBMCs, sampled before anti-PD-1 treatment. Receptors were obtained from a human donor with basal cell carcinoma.

The J gene is TRBJ1-2, the V gene TRBV5-4; 9 bases fit TRBD1. The CDR3 totals 18 residues. CDR1 and CDR2 (germline): SGHNT, YYREEE (reference sequence). The ends lost 4 bases at V and 0 bases at J; junction bases unmatched: 13. CDR3 DNA sequence: TGTGCCAGCAGCCGCCCAGGACAGGGGATAGGAGCTAACTATGGCTACACCTTC. Its protein is CASSRPGQGIGANYGYTF.

The chain has TRBV24-1 and TRBJ2-1, with D unclear. Germline V gives CDR1 KGHDR, CDR2 SFDVKD. The CDR3 totals 14 residues. V lost 4 bases, J lost 8 bases, and 14 bases lay in between. CDR3 region: CATSDSKSGDEQFF. The CDR3 bases are TGTGCCACCAGTGACTCCAAGTCTGGAGATGAGCAGTTCTTC.

The chain employs TRBV29-1 and TRBJ2-2; D might be TRBD1 (5 bases). The germline V gene encodes CDR1 SQVTM and CDR2 ANQGSEA. V was clipped by 6 bases and J by 1 base, with 6 bases between them. The CDR3 has 12 amino acids. This CDR3 is CSVGQNTGELFF. CDR3 coding DNA: TGCAGCGTCGGACAGAACACCGGGGAGCTGTTTTTT.

The chain combines TRBV19 with TRBJ2-7; D may correspond to TRBD1 or TRBD2 (5 bases each). Deletions cut 3 bases from V and 1 base from J, with 10 bases between. Per the germline V gene, CDR1 is LNHDA and CDR2 is SQIVND (reference sequence). The CDR3 is 14 residues long. CDR3 bases: TGTGCCAGTAGTATCGGGGCCCCTTCCTACGAGCAGTACTTC. Residues: CASSIGAPSYEQYF.

This chain links TRBV5-5 with TRBJ2-7; 12 positions agree with TRBD2. Germline V CDR1 and CDR2: SGHKS, YYEKEE (reference sequence). With 5 bases clipped from V and 7 bases from J, the junction kept 10 bases outside the gene matches. The CDR3 sequence is 15 residues long. In DNA, the CDR3 is TGTGCCAGCAGTTCCACTAGCGGGGGGCTAAAGGAGCAGTACTTC. This sequence encodes CASSSTSGGLKEQYF.

This rearrangement joins TRBV5-1 to TRBJ2-6; 9 bases are shared with TRBD1. From germline, CDR1 is SGHRS and CDR2 YFSETQ. The CDR3 is 19 residues long. Trimming cost V 0 bases and J 3 bases; bases outside gene matches: 10. The CDR3 protein is CASSLDGTGTRGGANVLTF. As DNA, the CDR3 is TGCGCCAGCAGCTTGGACGGGACAGGGACCCGAGGTGGGGCCAACGTCCTGACTTTC.

This clone appeared a single time. The V and J genes are TRBV7-3 and TRBJ1-2; 9 bases map to TRBD1. Losses at the gene ends were 5 bases for V and 5 bases for J; bases not matched to a gene: 9. CDR3 length: 15 residues. In germline, CDR1 is SGHTA, CDR2 FQGTGA. The chain's CDR3 is CASSPSSGQGYGYTF. The CDR3 region has the DNA TGTGCCAGCAGCCCCTCGTCCGGACAGGGGTATGGCTACACCTTC.

The table lists this clone with a count of one. The gene calls are TRBV3-1 (or the pseudogene TRBV3-2) and TRBJ1-6; D remains ambiguous. Trimming took 0 bases from V and 11 from J, leaving 14 bases between them. The CDR3 is 15 amino acids. The germline V gene encodes CDR1 LGHDT and CDR2 YNNKEL (reference sequence). CDR3 DNA sequence: TGTGCCAGCAGCCAAGATGGTGCTAGAAGTGCACCCCTCCACTTT. Residues: CASSQDGARSAPLHF.

The sample holds a few counts of this clone. The V gene is TRBV5-1, the J gene TRBJ2-7; 7 bases match TRBD2. The CDR3 extends over 14 amino acids. V dropped 4 bases and J dropped 0; count of bases not matched to a gene: 4. Germline CDR1 is SGHRS and CDR2 is YFSETQ. CDR3 sequence: CASSVGGISYEQYF. For the CDR3, the DNA is TGCGCCAGCAGCGTCGGGGGGATCTCCTACGAGCAGTACTTC.

The genes are TRBV19 and TRBJ2-3; TRBD2 matches at 9 bases. This CDR3 contains 14 residues. Per the germline V gene, CDR1 is LNHDA and CDR2 is SQIVND (reference sequence). Unmatched junction bases numbered 6, after V lost 5 bases and J lost 6 bases. The CDR3 DNA is TGTGCCAGTAGTTACTCTAGCGGGATGGATACGCAGTATTTT. It yields the protein CASSYSSGMDTQYF.

This clone is a singleton in its sample. The V and J genes are TRBV7-8 and TRBJ2-6, with 8 bases identical to TRBD1. Trimming removed 5 bases from V and 4 bases from J; junction bases left unmatched: 7. Germline V gives CDR1 SGHVS, CDR2 FQNEAQ. The CDR3 loop spans 16 amino acids. The CDR3 bases are TGTGCCAGCAGCCCGCAGGGGGCGAGAGGGGCCAACGTCCTGACTTTC. It translates to CASSPQGARGANVLTF.

The chain carries TRBV27 and TRBJ1-5; tentative D call: TRBD1 (5 bases). The CDR3 runs 13 residues. Trimming left V 3 bases short and J 4 bases short, with 7 bases between. The germline CDR1 and CDR2 sequences are MNHEY and SMNVEV (reference sequence). The CDR3 is CASSFRGNQPQHF. CDR3 nucleotides: TGTGCCAGCAGTTTTAGGGGTAATCAGCCCCAGCATTTT.

V usage is TRBV5-1 and J usage is TRBJ1-5; 8 nucleotides align to TRBD1. Germline V gene sequence: CDR1 SGHRS, CDR2 YFSETQ. V shed 4 bases and J 6 bases; nucleotides not matched to a gene: 6. CDR3 length equals 14 residues. Written as DNA, the CDR3 is TGCGCCAGCAGCACAGGGGGAATGGGTCAGCCCCAGCATTTT. Protein: CASSTGGMGQPQHF.

This clone came up a few times. The chain joins TRBV14 to TRBJ2-3; tentative D call: TRBD2 (6 bases). CDR3 length: 15 amino acids. The germline gives CDR1 SGHDN, CDR2 FVKESK. Trimming took 0 bases from V and 1 from J, leaving 8 bases between them. CDR3 in DNA: TGTGCCAGCAGCCAAGATACGGGAGGCACAGATACGCAGTATTTT. Amino acid sequence: CASSQDTGGTDTQYF.

The rearrangement joins TRBV14 to TRBJ2-1; TRBD2 matches at 8 bases. The CDR3 is 17 amino acids. Germline CDR1 reads SGHDN; CDR2 reads FVKESK. The V segment lost 2 bases and the J segment 6 bases; nucleotides outside the gene matches: 12. CDR3 nucleotides: TGTGCCAGCAGCCAACAGGCGGCCGGGAGGGCCCCCAATGAGCAGTTCTTC. Encoded protein: CASSQQAAGRAPNEQFF.

This clone was seen once. The V gene is TRBV7-2, the J gene TRBJ2-5; a weak D match, TRBD1 (5 bases). Germline V gene data show CDR1 as SGHTA and CDR2 as FQGNSA. The CDR3 spans 13 residues. V dropped 2 bases and J dropped 3 bases, with 7 bases sitting between them. CDR3 sequence: CASSLTREETQYF. CDR3 in DNA: TGTGCCAGCAGCTTAACCAGGGAAGAGACCCAGTACTTC.

V and J are TRBV30 and TRBJ1-2; no definite D call. The V gene's germline CDR1 is GTSNPN and CDR2 SVGIG (reference sequence). The CDR3 covers 14 residues. V was cut by 4 bases and J by 3 bases, with 15 bases left in between. CDR3 nucleotide sequence: TGTGCCTGGACCGTGCAGGCCGGATACTATGGCTACACCTTC. Translation gives CAWTVQAGYYGYTF.

The chain has TRBV12-3 or TRBV12-4 and TRBJ2-7, with D possibly TRBD1 on 6 matching bases. The CDR3 extends over 12 amino acids. Trimming removed 8 bases from V and 5 bases from J, with 13 bases in between. In DNA, the CDR3 is TGTGCCAGCGGTAGGGGGTACGACGAGCAGTACTTC. Amino acid sequence: CASGRGYDEQYF.

This chain links TRBV7-6 with TRBJ2-3; 11 bases align to TRBD2. J gave up 4 bases and V 4 bases, and 1 base lay outside the gene matches. The germline CDR1 and CDR2 sequences are SGHVS and FNYEAQ. This CDR3 comprises 14 residues. The CDR3 is CASSSGLAADTQYF. As DNA, the CDR3 is TGTGCCAGCAGCTCGGGACTAGCGGCAGATACGCAGTATTTT.

This chain links TRBV4-3 with TRBJ1-2; D gene uncertain. This CDR3 is built from 14 residues. Trimming removed 0 bases at V and 4 bases at J, with 9 bases between. Germline V gene data show CDR1 as LGHNA and CDR2 as YSLEER. The CDR3 region is CASSQEGPFYGYTF. The CDR3 bases are TGCGCCAGCAGCCAAGAGGGCCCCTTCTATGGCTACACCTTC.

The chain uses TRBV12-5 and TRBJ2-3, with D possibly TRBD2 on 6 matching bases. Germline V lookup: CDR1 LGHNT, CDR2 FRNRAP. CDR3 size: 14 residues. V was clipped by 7 bases and J by 0 bases, with 11 bases between them. CDR3 nucleotide sequence: TGTGCTAGTGACCCGGGACTTAGCACAGATACGCAGTATTTT. As protein: CASDPGLSTDTQYF. The whole variable domain, filled in from reference TRBV12-5 and TRBJ2-3, reads DARVTQTPRHKVTEMGQEVTMRCQPILGHNTVFWYRQTMMQGLELLAYFRNRAPLDDSGMPKDRFSAEMPDATLATLKIQPSEPRDSAVYFCASDPGLSTDTQYFGPGTRLTVL.

This CDR3 is CHTLGGEVGTDTQYF. The CDR3 bases are TGTCACACCCTGGGGGGGGAGGTGGGCACAGATACGCAGTATTTT. The chain employs TRBV7-2 and TRBJ2-3; 7 bases agree with TRBD2. CDR1 and CDR2 (germline): SGHTA, FQGNSA. The CDR3 is made up of 15 amino acids.

This chain connects TRBV6-5 to TRBJ2-3, with D maybe TRBD1 (6 bases). The CDR3 covers 15 residues. The V gene's germline CDR1 is MNHEY and CDR2 SVGAGI. V lost 5 bases and J lost 4, with 16 bases in between. In DNA form, the CDR3 reads TGTGCCAGCAGTAAAACTTTGGGACATCCAGATACGCAGTATTTT. As protein: CASSKTLGHPDTQYF.